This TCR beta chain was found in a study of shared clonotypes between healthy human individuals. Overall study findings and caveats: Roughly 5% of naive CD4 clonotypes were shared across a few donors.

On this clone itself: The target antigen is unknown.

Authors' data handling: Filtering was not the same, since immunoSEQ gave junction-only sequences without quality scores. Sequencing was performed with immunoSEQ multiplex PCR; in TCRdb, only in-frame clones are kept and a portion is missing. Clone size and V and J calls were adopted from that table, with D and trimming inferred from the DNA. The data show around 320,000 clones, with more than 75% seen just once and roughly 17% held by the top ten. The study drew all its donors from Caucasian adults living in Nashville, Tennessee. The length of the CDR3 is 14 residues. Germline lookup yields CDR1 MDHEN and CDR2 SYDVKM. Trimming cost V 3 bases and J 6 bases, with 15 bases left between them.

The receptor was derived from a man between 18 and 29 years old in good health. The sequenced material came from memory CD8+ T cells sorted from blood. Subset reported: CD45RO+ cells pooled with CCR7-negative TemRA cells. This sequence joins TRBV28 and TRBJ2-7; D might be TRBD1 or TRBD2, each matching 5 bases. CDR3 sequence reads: CASSFRDDGVEQYF. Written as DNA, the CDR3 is TGTGCCAGCAGTTTCCGGGACGACGGGGTCGAGCAGTACTTC.